One and the same sample provided the 21 T cell receptor beta chains below, sequenced in a study of blood T cell repertoires in COVID-19. The repertoire was sequenced with immunoSEQ multiplex PCR; TCRdb's copy has only in-frame clones and lacks some. Of over 200,000 clones listed, 84% were seen once; the top ten hold 1.8%. The sequencing sample was made of PBMCs or T cells enriched from blood (not recorded which). Receptor source: a man in his sixties who had recovered from COVID-19.

This clone was recorded once. This rearrangement joins TRBV7-2 to TRBJ2-7; 10 bases map to TRBD1. The trim removed 1 base at V and 5 bases at J, leaving 5 bases unmatched. The germline gives CDR1 SGHTA, CDR2 FQGNSA. The CDR3 has 15 residues. The CDR3 DNA reads TGTGCCAGCAGCTTAGTGGGACAGGGGAGGGACGAGCAGTACTTC. It yields the protein CASSLVGQGRDEQYF.

CDR3 nucleotides: TGTGCCAGCAAGGCAGGGGGGTACGAGCAGTACTTC. Translated, it gives CASKAGGYEQYF. This chain connects TRBV2 to TRBJ2-7; maybe TRBD1 (7 bases). Germline V gene data show CDR1 as SNHLY and CDR2 as FYNNEI. V was shortened by 7 bases and J by 4 bases, with 11 bases between the two germline ends. The CDR3 is 12 amino acids.

The J gene is TRBJ2-7, the V gene TRBV29-1; D remains ambiguous. V dropped 3 bases and J dropped 1 base, with 10 bases sitting between them. The germline CDR1 and CDR2 sequences are SQVTM and ANQGSEA. This CDR3 comprises 13 residues. The DNA of the CDR3 is TGCAGCGTTGAGGGCAGAGAATCCTACGAGCAGTACTTC. Translated: CSVEGRESYEQYF.

CDR3 amino acids: CASSFSGVGGEAFF. CDR3 coding DNA: TGTGCCAGCAGCTTCTCAGGGGTTGGGGGTGAAGCTTTCTTT. The chain joins TRBV11-3 to TRBJ1-1; maybe TRBD1 (6 bases). The length of the CDR3 is 14 residues. V was clipped by 3 bases and J by 7 bases, with 15 bases between them. The germline CDR1 and CDR2 sequences are SGHNT and YENEEA.

The V gene is TRBV6-5, the J gene TRBJ1-4; 8 bases map to TRBD1. The V gene's germline CDR1 is MNHEY and CDR2 SVGAGI. Trimming at V came to 6 bases and at J to 4 bases, leaving 4 bases not matched to a gene. The CDR3 is made up of 14 amino acids. As DNA, the CDR3 is TGTGCCAGCAGGCTGACAGGGGATAATGAAAAACTGTTTTTT. It specifies CASRLTGDNEKLFF.

The J gene is TRBJ2-7, the V gene TRBV11-2; TRBD2 matches 14 bases. The CDR3 sequence is 15 residues long. Per germline, CDR1 SGHAT and CDR2 FQNNGV. The V gene end was trimmed by 5 bases and the J gene end by 4 bases; junction bases not matched to a gene: 4. The CDR3 nucleotides are TGTGCCAGCAGCCCGGGGACTAGCGGGGGATACGAGCAGTACTTC. As protein: CASSPGTSGGYEQYF.

The V call is TRBV10-3, the J call TRBJ2-3, with TRBD1 matching over 8 bases. Germline V gene data show CDR1 as ENHRY and CDR2 as SYGVKD. Trimming cost V 6 bases and J 1 base; bases outside gene matches: 6. The CDR3 extends over 15 amino acids. CDR3 residues: CAISLDRGGTDTQYF. CDR3 bases: TGTGCCATCAGCCTTGACAGGGGCGGCACAGATACGCAGTATTTT.

The V call is TRBV30, the J call TRBJ2-1; the match to TRBD1 covers 9 bases. Germline V gene data show CDR1 as GTSNPN and CDR2 as SVGIG (reference sequence). V trimming: 1 base; J trimming: 6 bases; junction bases outside the gene matches: 4. The CDR3 extends over 14 amino acids. The CDR3, as DNA: TGTGCCTGGAGTGGGGACAGGGTTTTCAATGAGCAGTTCTTC. It yields the protein CAWSGDRVFNEQFF.

CDR3 nucleotides: TGTGCCACCAGCCTGGGGAGAGGGAGAGAGACCCAGTACTTC. Its translation: CATSLGRGRETQYF. The genes are TRBV15 and TRBJ2-5, with D perhaps matching TRBD2 (5 bases). Germline CDR1 reads LNHNV; CDR2 reads YYDKDF (reference sequence). The CDR3 has 14 amino acids. Trimming removed 5 bases at V and 4 bases at J, with 14 bases between. Together with reference TRBV15 and TRBJ2-5, the CDR3 gives the full variable domain: DAMVIQNPRYQVTQFGKPVTLSCSQTLNHNVMYWYQQKSSQAPKLLFHYYDKDFNNEADTPDNFQSRRPNTSFCFLDIRSPGLGDTAMYLCATSLGRGRETQYFGPGTRLLVL.

This clone was detected once. The chain links TRBV18 to TRBJ1-1, with 10 bases identical to TRBD1. The germline gives CDR1 KGHSH, CDR2 LQKENI. This CDR3 spans 16 amino acids. V shed 6 bases, J shed 5 bases, and the junction held 12 bases outside the gene matches. The CDR3 spells CASSPGTGALRTEAFF. In DNA form, the CDR3 reads TGTGCCAGCTCTCCCGGGACAGGGGCCTTAAGGACTGAAGCTTTCTTT.

This clone came up a few times. Other nucleotide sequences in the sample specify the same CDR3. The chain links TRBV7-2 to TRBJ1-5; the D is unclear. Germline CDR1 reads SGHTA; CDR2 reads FQGNSA. This CDR3 is 13 amino acids long. Deletions cut 5 bases from V and 2 bases from J, with 7 bases between. CDR3 nucleotides: TGTGCCAGCAGCCTCCGGGGCAATCAGCCCCAGCATTTT. Its translation is CASSLRGNQPQHF. The full variable domain, completed using reference TRBV7-2 and TRBJ1-5, is GAGVSQSPSNKVTEKGKDVELRCDPISGHTALYWYRQSLGQGLEFLIYFQGNSAPDKSGLPSDRFSAERTGGSVSTLTIQRTQQEDSAVYLCASSLRGNQPQHFGDGTRLSIL.

The genes are TRBV7-2 and TRBJ1-1; D perhaps matches TRBD1 (6 bases). The CDR3 sequence is 17 residues long. Germline V gene sequence: CDR1 SGHTA, CDR2 FQGNSA. Trimming shortened V by 0 bases and J by 0 bases, and 14 bases separated the two germline ends. The CDR3 is CASSLADRPPMNTEAFF. The DNA of the CDR3 is TGTGCCAGCAGCTTAGCCGACAGGCCTCCCATGAACACTGAAGCTTTCTTT.

Written as DNA, the CDR3 is TGTGCCAGCATGGGGCAACTGGCTCAAGAGACCCAGTACTTC. Translation: CASMGQLAQETQYF. The chain uses TRBV2 and TRBJ2-5; weak D call: TRBD1 (5 bases). CDR3 length: 14 residues. Germline CDR1 reads SNHLY; CDR2 reads FYNNEI. Trimming shortened V by 7 bases and J by 2 bases, and 14 bases separated the two germline ends.

The chain employs TRBV5-4 and TRBJ2-6; perhaps TRBD2 as D (5 bases). Germline loops: CDR1 SGHNT, CDR2 YYREEE (reference sequence). The CDR3 has 14 amino acids. The V gene lost 4 bases and the J gene lost 5 bases, with 10 bases spanning the gap. Written as DNA, the CDR3 is TGTGCCAGCAGCACGGGGAACTGGGCCAACGTCCTGACTTTC. Amino acid sequence: CASSTGNWANVLTF.

In its sample, this clone was seen once. This chain connects TRBV19 to TRBJ1-1; no reliable D call. There are 13 residues in the CDR3. V was shortened by 7 bases and J by 3 bases, with 12 bases between the two germline ends. The germline gives CDR1 LNHDA, CDR2 SQIVND (reference sequence). The CDR3 coding sequence is TGTGCCAGTACCAAGGACTGGGACACTGAAGCTTTCTTT. It codes for CASTKDWDTEAFF.

J is TRBJ1-1 and V is TRBV19, with 8 bases identical to TRBD1. V lost 7 bases and J lost 4; bases outside the gene matches: 11. Germline loops: CDR1 LNHDA, CDR2 SQIVND (reference sequence). CDR3 length equals 15 residues. The CDR3 loop reads CASTMRTGPGTEAFF. Here the CDR3 DNA reads TGTGCCAGTACCATGAGGACAGGGCCGGGCACTGAAGCTTTCTTT.

This chain uses TRBV12-3 or TRBV12-4 with TRBJ1-6; possibly TRBD1 for D (5 bases). V was pared by 5 bases and J by 8 bases, with 10 bases between. The CDR3 loop spans 13 amino acids. CDR3 sequence: CASSDQGYSPLHF. Written as DNA, the CDR3 is TGTGCCAGCAGTGACCAGGGTTATTCACCCCTCCACTTT.

The chain combines TRBV7-8 with TRBJ1-4; 7 bases map to TRBD1. The CDR3 is made up of 17 amino acids. V gave up 5 bases and J gave up 6 bases; unmatched junction bases: 15. CDR1 is SGHVS and CDR2 is FQNEAQ in the germline V gene. CDR3 protein: CASSTHTRTGRDEKLFF. The DNA for the CDR3 is TGTGCCAGCAGCACACATACGCGGACAGGTCGAGATGAAAAACTGTTTTTT.

This clone was found a few times. The V gene is TRBV6-5, the J gene TRBJ1-2; D ambiguous. The CDR3 sequence is 14 residues long. Trimming cost V 2 bases and J 2 bases, with 9 bases left between them. Germline V gene sequence: CDR1 MNHEY, CDR2 SVGAGI. This chain's CDR3 is CASSYRAGNYGYTF. In DNA, the CDR3 is TGTGCCAGCAGTTACAGGGCGGGCAACTATGGCTACACCTTC.

The gene calls are TRBV11-3 and TRBJ1-6, with a tentative D call TRBD1 (5 bases). V lost 1 base and J 8 bases, leaving 6 bases between the germline ends. The CDR3 has 13 amino acids. The germline V gene has CDR1 SGHNT and CDR2 YENEEA. This CDR3 reads CASSLVRDSPLHF. In DNA form, the CDR3 reads TGTGCCAGCAGCTTAGTCAGGGATTCACCCCTCCACTTT.

The CDR3 loop reads CATSRGALYEKLFF. DNA for the CDR3: TGTGCCACCAGCAGAGGGGCCCTTTATGAAAAACTGTTTTTT. The rearrangement uses TRBV15 and TRBJ1-4; D uncertain. V lost 1 base and J 6 bases, leaving 9 bases between the germline ends. This CDR3 is built from 14 residues. Germline values: CDR1 LNHNV, CDR2 YYDKDF (reference sequence).